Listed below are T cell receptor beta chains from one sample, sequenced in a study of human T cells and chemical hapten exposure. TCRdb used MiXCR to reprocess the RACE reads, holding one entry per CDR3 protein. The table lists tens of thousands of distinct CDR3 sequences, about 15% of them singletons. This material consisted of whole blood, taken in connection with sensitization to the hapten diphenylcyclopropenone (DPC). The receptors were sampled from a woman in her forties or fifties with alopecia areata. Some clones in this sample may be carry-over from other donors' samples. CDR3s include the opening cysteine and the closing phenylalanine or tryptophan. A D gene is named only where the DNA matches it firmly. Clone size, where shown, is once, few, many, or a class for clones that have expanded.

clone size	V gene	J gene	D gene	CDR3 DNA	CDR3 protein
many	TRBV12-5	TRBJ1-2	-	TGTGCTAGTGGATACGACGGCCTTTGGGGCTACACCTTC	CASGYDGLWGYTF
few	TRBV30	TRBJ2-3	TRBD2	TGTGCCTGGAGTCCGGGACTAGAGGCTATCACAGATACGCAGTATTTT	CAWSPGLEAITDTQYF
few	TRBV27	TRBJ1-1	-	TGTGCCAGCAGTTTATCCCCTTTAGGGACATCGGACACTGAAGCTTTCTTT	CASSLSPLGTSDTEAFF
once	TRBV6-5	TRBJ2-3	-	TGTGCCAGCAGTTACGCCCGGACAGATACGCAGTATTTT	CASSYARTDTQYF
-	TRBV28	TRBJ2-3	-	TGTGCCAGCAGCCGACCCGGACGGCTGATGGATACGCAGTATTTT	CASSRPGRLMDTQYF
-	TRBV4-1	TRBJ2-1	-	TGCGCCAGCAGCCAACAGGGTTGGTACAATGAGCAGTTCTTC	CASSQQGWYNEQFF
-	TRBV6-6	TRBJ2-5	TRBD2	TGTGCCAGCAGTTACGTGACTAGCGGGGCCCAAGAGACCCAGTACTTC	CASSYVTSGAQETQYF
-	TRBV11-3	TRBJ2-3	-	TGTGCCAGCAGCCTAATCCTCACAGATACGCAGTATTTT	CASSLILTDTQYF
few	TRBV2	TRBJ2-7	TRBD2	TGTGCCAGCAGTGAACCCCCGGCGGGAGGGGAATCCTACGAGCAGTACTTC	CASSEPPAGGESYEQYF
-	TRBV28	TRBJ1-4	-	TGTGCCAGCAGCTGGCGGGGGGATTCAGGTGAAAAACTGTTTTTT	CASSWRGDSGEKLFF
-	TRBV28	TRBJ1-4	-	TGTGCCAGCAGATTACACCTCTCGGTGTTTTTT	CASRLHLSVFF
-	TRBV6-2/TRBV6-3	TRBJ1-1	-	TGTGCCAGCAGAGAACTTGCCTTCACACCTGAAGCTTTCTTT	CASRELAFTPEAFF
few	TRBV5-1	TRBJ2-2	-	TGCGCCAGCAGCTTGGACCCTCCGAACACCGGGGAGCTGTTTTTT	CASSLDPPNTGELFF
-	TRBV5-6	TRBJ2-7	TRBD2	TGTGCCAGCAGCTTGATTGCGGGAGCTTACGAGCAGTACTTC	CASSLIAGAYEQYF
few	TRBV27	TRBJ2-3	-	TGTGCCAGCGGGCACAGGGTTTGGGATACGCAGTATTTT	CASGHRVWDTQYF
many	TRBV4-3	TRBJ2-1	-	TGCGCCAGCAGCCAAGATTTTCTAACTAGCAATGAGCAGTTCTTC	CASSQDFLTSNEQFF
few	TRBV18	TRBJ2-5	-	TGTGCCAGCTCACCAGTGCCACAAGAGACCCAGTACTTC	CASSPVPQETQYF
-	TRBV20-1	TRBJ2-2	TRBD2	TGCAGTGCTAAAGGGGGAAGTAGCGGGAGTATGACCGGGGAGCTGTTTTTT	CSAKGGSSGSMTGELFF
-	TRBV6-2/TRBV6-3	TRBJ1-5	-	TGTGCCAGCAGTTCATATAGCAATCAGCCCCAGCATTTT	CASSSYSNQPQHF
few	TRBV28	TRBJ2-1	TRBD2	TGTGCCAGCTTGGGAGGGGCAGGGCTGGCTAATGAGCAGTTCTTC	CASLGGAGLANEQFF
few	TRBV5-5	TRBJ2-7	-	TGTGCCAGCAGCCCTACAGACAGGACTTCCTACGAGCAGTACTTC	CASSPTDRTSYEQYF
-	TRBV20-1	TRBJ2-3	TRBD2	TGCAGTGCTAGACGCCGGGTAGCGGGAGTGAGCACAGATACGCAGTATTTT	CSARRRVAGVSTDTQYF
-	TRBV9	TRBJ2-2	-	TGTGCCAGCAGCGTTAGCTTCGGAGGGACCGGGGAGCTGTTTTTT	CASSVSFGGTGELFF
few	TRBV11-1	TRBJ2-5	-	TGTGCCAGCAGCGCCCGACCGATTGGAGAGACCCAGTACTTC	CASSARPIGETQYF
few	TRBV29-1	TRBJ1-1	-	TGCAGCGTTGAAGTCCGTCGTGAAGCTTTCTTT	CSVEVRREAFF
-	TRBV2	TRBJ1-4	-	TGTGCCAGCAAACCCACAAGCTCGGAAAAACTGTTTTTT	CASKPTSSEKLFF
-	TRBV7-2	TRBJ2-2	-	TGTGCCATCCTACACTCGGACGCCGGGGAGCTGTTTTTT	CAILHSDAGELFF
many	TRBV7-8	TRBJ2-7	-	TGTGCCAGCAGCCCGAGAGGCAGGGGGGGCGAGCAGTACTTC	CASSPRGRGGEQYF
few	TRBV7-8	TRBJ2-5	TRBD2	TGTGCCAGCAGCTTAGGAGGGAGGGCCGACGTGCAGACCCAGTACTTC	CASSLGGRADVQTQYF
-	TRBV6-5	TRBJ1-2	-	TGTGCCAGCAGTTCCAACCGGGGCAATGGCTACACCTTC	CASSSNRGNGYTF
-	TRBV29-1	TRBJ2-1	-	TGCAGCGTCGTACTCCAGGGCGATGAGCAGTTCTTC	CSVVLQGDEQFF
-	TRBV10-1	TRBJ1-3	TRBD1	TGCGCCAGCAGTGAGTCGAACTTGGTCGGGACAGGGCCCTTTTCGGGAAACACCATATATTTT	CASSESNLVGTGPFSGNTIYF
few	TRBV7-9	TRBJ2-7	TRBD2	TGTGCCAGCAGCTCCCGGGACTACCGAGCCTACGAGCAGTACTTC	CASSSRDYRAYEQYF
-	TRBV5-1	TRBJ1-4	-	TGCGCCAGCAGCTTGGAACCAACTAATGAAAAACTGTTTTTT	CASSLEPTNEKLFF
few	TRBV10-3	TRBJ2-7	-	TGTGCCATCAGTGATATTTCGACAGGTCTCCCCGAGCAGTACTTC	CAISDISTGLPEQYF
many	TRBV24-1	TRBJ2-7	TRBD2	TGTGCCACCAGTGAGGGAGGGTCGGCGTCCTACGAGCAGTACTTC	CATSEGGSASYEQYF
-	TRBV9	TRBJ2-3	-	TGTGCCAGCAGCGCACTTAGCGGTGGCACAGATACGCAGTATTTT	CASSALSGGTDTQYF
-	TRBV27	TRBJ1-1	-	TGTGCCAGCAGTTTATTAGGGGGTACTGAAGCTTTCTTT	CASSLLGGTEAFF
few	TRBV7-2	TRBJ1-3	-	TGTGCCAGCAGCTTCAGCGTCTCTGGAAACACCATATATTTT	CASSFSVSGNTIYF
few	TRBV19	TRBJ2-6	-	TGTGCCAGTACAATGAGCTCTGGGGCCAACGTCCTGACTTTC	CASTMSSGANVLTF
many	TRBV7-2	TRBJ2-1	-	TGTGCCAGCAGCTCCCGATTGGCCAATGAGCAGTTCTTC	CASSSRLANEQFF
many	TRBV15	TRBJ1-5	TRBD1	TGTGCCACCAGCAGGGAACCGGGACAGAACAATCAGCCCCAGCATTTT	CATSREPGQNNQPQHF
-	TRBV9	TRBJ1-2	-	TGTGCCAGCAGGGGAACTAACTATGGCTACACCTTC	CASRGTNYGYTF
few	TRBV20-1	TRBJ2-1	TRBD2	TGCAGTGCTAGAATAGCGGGAGGGGTTAATGAGCAGTTCTTC	CSARIAGGVNEQFF
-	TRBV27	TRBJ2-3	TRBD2	TGTGCCAGCGGTTCTAGCGGTAGAACAGATACGCAGTATTTT	CASGSSGRTDTQYF
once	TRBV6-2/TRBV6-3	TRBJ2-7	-	TGTGCCAGCGGTTCCGTGCCCCCCTACGAGCAGTACTTC	CASGSVPPYEQYF
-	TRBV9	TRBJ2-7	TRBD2	TGTGCCAGCAGCAAGGGACTAGCGGGAGTAACGTACGAGCAGTACTTC	CASSKGLAGVTYEQYF
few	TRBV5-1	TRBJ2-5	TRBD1	TGCGCCAGCAGCTTTGGGGACAGGGAAGAGACCCAGTACTTC	CASSFGDREETQYF
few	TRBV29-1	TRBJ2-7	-	TGCAGCGGAGGGGTTCCGGGGTACGAGCAGTACTTC	CSGGVPGYEQYF
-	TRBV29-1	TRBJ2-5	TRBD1	TGCAGCGCTGGGACAGGCCTGGGCCAGTACTTC	CSAGTGLGQYF
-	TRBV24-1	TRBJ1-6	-	TGTGCCACCAGTGTGACAGGAGGTTCACCCCTCCACTTT	CATSVTGGSPLHF
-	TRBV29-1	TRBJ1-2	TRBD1	TGCAGCGTCAGCCCGGGACAGGCCTATGGCTACACCTTC	CSVSPGQAYGYTF
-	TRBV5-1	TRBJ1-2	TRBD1	TGCGCCAGCCGGATGTTTCAGGGGGCGGAGGGCTACACCTTC	CASRMFQGAEGYTF
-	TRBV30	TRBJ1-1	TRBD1	TGTGCCGGTACCGGGACAGGGGGGAGCACTGAAGCTTTCTTT	CAGTGTGGSTEAFF
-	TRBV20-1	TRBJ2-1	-	TGCAGTGCTAGCGTTTTCGCCTCCTACAATGAGCAGTTCTTC	CSASVFASYNEQFF